This T cell receptor (beta chain) was captured by sequencing in a study of control samples from healthy donors and cancer patients. The repertoire was sequenced with immunoSEQ multiplex PCR; TCRdb's copy has only in-frame clones and lacks some. Of around 15,000 clones in the sample, more than 75% were seen once. Germline V gives CDR1 SQVTM, CDR2 ANQGSEA. V was clipped by 4 bases and J by 10 bases; unmatched bases: 8. This CDR3 has 12 residues. The sample consisted of PBMCs. The sequence was collected from a woman aged 70-85 years with colorectal cancer. The chain couples TRBV29-1 to TRBJ2-7, with 9 bases fitting TRBD2. CDR3 DNA sequence: TGCAGCGTTGGGGCTAGCGGGACGAATCAGTACTTC. This codes for CSVGASGTNQYF.